This note documents a single T cell receptor (beta chain) sequence. Antigen specificity is unknown. The data stem from a study of OX40 agonist ivuxolimab in advanced cancers. Libraries were prepared by immunoSEQ multiplex PCR; TCRdb keeps only in-frame clonotypes and omits some of them. The sample contains about 46,000 clones, 80% to 90% of which appear only once. Regarding the study as a whole: Normalized T-cell clonal expansion was also low in a subset of nonresponders. Clonal expansion was among the lowest in partial responders at 0.1-3.0 mg/kg, especially CD8+.

Germline V gene sequence: CDR1 SGHRS, CDR2 YFSETQ. This CDR3 is 14 amino acids long. V lost 4 bases and J 6 bases, leaving 17 bases between the germline ends. Sequences were derived from CD4+ or CD8+ T cells sorted from blood, sampled in a trial of the OX40 agonist ivuxolimab. The source is an adult with an advanced solid tumor such as melanoma, head and neck, liver or kidney cancer. This rearrangement joins TRBV5-1 to TRBJ2-7, with a weak D call TRBD1 (6 bases). CDR3 sequence (DNA): TGCGCCAGCAGCCCGGGGACATTTCTGGGCGAGCAGTACTTC. Translating it yields CASSPGTFLGEQYF.